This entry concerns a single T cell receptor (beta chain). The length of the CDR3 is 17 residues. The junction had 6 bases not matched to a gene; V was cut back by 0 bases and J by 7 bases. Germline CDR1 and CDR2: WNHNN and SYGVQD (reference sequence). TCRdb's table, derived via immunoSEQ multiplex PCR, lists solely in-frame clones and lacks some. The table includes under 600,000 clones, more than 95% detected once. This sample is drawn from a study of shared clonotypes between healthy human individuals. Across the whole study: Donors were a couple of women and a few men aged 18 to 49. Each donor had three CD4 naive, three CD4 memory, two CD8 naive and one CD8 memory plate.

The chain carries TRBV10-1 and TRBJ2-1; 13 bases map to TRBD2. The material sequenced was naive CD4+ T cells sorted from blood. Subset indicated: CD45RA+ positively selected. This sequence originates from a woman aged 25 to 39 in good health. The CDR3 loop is CASSESRLAGGLNEQFF. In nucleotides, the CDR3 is TGCGCCAGCAGTGAGTCCCGACTAGCGGGAGGTTTGAATGAGCAGTTCTTC.